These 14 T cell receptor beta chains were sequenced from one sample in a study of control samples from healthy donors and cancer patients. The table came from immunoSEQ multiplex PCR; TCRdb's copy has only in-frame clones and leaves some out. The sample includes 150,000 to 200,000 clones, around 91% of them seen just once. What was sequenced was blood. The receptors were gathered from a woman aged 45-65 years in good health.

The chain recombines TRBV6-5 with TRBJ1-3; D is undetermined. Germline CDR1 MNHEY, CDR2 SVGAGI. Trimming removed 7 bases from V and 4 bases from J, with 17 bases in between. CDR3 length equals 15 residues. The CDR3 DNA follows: TGTGCCAGCACCTCGGAGGGCCTGGTAGGAAACACCATATATTTT. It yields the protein CASTSEGLVGNTIYF.

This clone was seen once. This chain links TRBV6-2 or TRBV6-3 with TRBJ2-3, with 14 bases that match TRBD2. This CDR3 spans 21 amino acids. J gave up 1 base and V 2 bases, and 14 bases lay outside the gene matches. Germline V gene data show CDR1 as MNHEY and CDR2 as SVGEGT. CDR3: CASSYTSPPGLAGVRTDTQYF. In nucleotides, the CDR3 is TGTGCCAGCAGTTACACCAGCCCCCCGGGACTAGCGGGAGTGCGCACAGATACGCAGTATTTT.

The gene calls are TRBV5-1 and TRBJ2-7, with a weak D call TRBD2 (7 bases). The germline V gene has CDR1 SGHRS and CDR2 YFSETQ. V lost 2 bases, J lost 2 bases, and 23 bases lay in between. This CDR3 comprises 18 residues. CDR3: CASSFAASSGGGPYEQYF. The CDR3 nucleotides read TGCGCCAGCAGCTTTGCCGCTTCGAGTGGCGGGGGCCCCTACGAGCAGTACTTC.

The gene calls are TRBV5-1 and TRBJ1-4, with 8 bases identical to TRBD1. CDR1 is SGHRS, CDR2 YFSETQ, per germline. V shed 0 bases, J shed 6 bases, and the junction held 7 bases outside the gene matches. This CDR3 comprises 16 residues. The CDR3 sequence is CASSLVGTGTHEKLFF. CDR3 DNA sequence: TGCGCCAGCAGCTTGGTGGGGACAGGTACCCATGAAAAACTGTTTTTT.

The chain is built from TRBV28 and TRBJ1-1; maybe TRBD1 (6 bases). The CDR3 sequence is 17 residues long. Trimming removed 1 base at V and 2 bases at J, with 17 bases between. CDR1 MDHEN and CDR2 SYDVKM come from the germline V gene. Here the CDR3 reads CASSLSRGAGENTEAFF. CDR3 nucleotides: TGTGCCAGCAGTTTATCGAGGGGGGCGGGAGAAAACACTGAAGCTTTCTTT.

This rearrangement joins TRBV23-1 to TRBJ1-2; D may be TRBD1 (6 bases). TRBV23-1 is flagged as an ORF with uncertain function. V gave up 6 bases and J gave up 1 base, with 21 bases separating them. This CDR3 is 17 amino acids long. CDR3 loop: CASRPRELDRLNYGYTF. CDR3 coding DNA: TGCGCCAGCAGGCCTCGAGAATTGGACAGACTTAACTATGGCTACACCTTC.

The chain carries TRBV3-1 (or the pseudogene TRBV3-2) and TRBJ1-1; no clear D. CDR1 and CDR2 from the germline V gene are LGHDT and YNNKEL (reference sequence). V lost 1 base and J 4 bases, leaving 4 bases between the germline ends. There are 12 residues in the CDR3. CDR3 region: CASSQARTEAFF. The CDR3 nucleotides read TGTGCCAGCAGCCAAGCCCGCACTGAAGCTTTCTTT.

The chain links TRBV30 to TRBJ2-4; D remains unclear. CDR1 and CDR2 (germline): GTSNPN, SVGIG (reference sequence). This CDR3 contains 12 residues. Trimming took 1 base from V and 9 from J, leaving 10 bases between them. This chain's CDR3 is CAWSAGPGIQYF. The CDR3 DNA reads TGTGCCTGGAGTGCTGGGCCTGGCATTCAGTACTTC.

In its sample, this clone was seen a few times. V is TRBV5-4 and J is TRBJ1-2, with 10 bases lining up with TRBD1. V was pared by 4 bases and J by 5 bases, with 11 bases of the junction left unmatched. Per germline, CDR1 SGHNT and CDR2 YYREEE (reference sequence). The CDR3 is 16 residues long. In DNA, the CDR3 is TGTGCCAGCAGCCCCGGGGGACAGGGGCAGAGGTATGGCTACACCTTC. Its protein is CASSPGGQGQRYGYTF.

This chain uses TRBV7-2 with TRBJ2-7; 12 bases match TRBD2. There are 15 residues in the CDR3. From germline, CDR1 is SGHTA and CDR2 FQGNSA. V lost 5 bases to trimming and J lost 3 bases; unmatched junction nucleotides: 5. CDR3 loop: CASSRPGLAGYEQYF. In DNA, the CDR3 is TGTGCCAGCAGCAGACCGGGACTAGCGGGCTACGAGCAGTACTTC.

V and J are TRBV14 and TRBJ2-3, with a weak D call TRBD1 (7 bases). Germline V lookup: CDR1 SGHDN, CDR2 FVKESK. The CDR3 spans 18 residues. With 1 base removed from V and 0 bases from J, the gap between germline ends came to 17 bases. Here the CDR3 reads CASSQGQGGGISTDTQYF. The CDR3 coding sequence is TGTGCCAGCAGCCAAGGACAGGGAGGTGGGATTAGCACAGATACGCAGTATTTT.

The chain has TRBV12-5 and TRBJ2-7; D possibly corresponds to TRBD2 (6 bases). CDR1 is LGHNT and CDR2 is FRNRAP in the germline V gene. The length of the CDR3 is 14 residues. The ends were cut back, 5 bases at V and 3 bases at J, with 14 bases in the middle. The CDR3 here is CASGPGAPHYEQYF. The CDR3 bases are TGTGCTAGTGGTCCGGGAGCGCCCCACTACGAGCAGTACTTC. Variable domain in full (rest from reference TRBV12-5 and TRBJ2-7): DARVTQTPRHKVTEMGQEVTMRCQPILGHNTVFWYRQTMMQGLELLAYFRNRAPLDDSGMPKDRFSAEMPDATLATLKIQPSEPRDSAVYFCASGPGAPHYEQYFGPGTRLTVT.

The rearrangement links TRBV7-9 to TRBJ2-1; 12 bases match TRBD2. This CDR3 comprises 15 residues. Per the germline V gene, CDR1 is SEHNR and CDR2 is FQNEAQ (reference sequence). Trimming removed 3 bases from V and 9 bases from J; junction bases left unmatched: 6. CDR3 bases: TGTGCCAGCAGCTTGACTAGCGGGAGAGGCCGTGAGCAGTTCTTC. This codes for CASSLTSGRGREQFF.

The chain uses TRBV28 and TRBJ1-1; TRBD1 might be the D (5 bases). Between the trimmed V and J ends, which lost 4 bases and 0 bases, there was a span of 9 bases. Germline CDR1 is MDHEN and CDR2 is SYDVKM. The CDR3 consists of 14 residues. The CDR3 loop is CASSYDSLNTEAFF. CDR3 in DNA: TGTGCCAGCAGTTACGACAGCTTGAACACTGAAGCTTTCTTT.